This T cell receptor beta chain was captured in a study of cytomegalovirus exposure and HLA in healthy donors. Overall study results and limits: It was taken for granted in presence/absence analyses that sequencing depth across donors was roughly uniform. Clonal expansion was found to be greater in HLA-associated TCR beta chains than in equally common others in a later analysis. Highly shared variants forming one cluster were likely a sequencing artifact. Listed as cytomegalovirus-associated were over 150 TCR beta chains.

Use of 60 Vbeta and 13 Jbeta primers characterized the PCR. Clones were read by immunoSEQ multiplex PCR, and TCRdb kept only the in-frame ones, dropping some. The sample records approximately 100,000 clones, 75% to 80% being singletons. The CDR3 runs to 15 residues. The germline V gene has CDR1 SGHTA and CDR2 FQGTGA. The J segment lost 5 bases and the V segment lost 4 bases, leaving 6 bases of the junction unmatched. Turning to this clone: Its cognate antigen is unknown.

The sequence derives from a man aged 60 to 75 in good health and CMV-seropositive. The sequenced material came from PBMCs. The chain links TRBV7-3 to TRBJ2-3, with TRBD2 matching 10 bases. The CDR3 loop is CASSSSSGGGDTQYF. CDR3 sequence (DNA): TGTGCCAGCAGCTCATCCAGCGGGGGGGGAGATACGCAGTATTTT.